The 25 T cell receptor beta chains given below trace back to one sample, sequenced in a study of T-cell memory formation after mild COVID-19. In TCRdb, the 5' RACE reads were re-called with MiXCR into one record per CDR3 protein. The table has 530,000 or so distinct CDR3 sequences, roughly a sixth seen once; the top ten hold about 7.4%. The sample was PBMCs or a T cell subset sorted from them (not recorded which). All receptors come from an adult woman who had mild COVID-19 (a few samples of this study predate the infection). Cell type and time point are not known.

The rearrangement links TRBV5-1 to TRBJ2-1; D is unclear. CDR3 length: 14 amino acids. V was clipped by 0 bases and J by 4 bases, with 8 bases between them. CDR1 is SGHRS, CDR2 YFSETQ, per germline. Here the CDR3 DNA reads TGCGCCAGCAGCTTGGAGCTAGAATACAATGAGCAGTTCTTC. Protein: CASSLELEYNEQFF.

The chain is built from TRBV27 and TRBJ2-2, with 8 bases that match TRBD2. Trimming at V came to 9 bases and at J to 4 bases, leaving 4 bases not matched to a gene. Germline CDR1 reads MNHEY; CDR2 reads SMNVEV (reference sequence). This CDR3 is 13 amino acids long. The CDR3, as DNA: TGTGCCAGTCGGGAGGGCCCCACCGGGGAGCTGTTTTTT. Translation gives CASREGPTGELFF.

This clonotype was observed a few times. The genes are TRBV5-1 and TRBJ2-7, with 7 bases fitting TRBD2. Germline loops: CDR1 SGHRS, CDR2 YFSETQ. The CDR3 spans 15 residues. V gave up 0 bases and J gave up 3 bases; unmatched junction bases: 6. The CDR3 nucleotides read TGCGCCAGCAGCTTGGACTATAGCGGGCTCTACGAGCAGTACTTC. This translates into CASSLDYSGLYEQYF.

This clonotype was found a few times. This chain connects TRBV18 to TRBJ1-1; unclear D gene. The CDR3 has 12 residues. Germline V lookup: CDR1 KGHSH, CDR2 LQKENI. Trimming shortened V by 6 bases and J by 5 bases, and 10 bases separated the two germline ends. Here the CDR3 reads CASSVPGTEAFF. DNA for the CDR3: TGTGCCAGCTCCGTTCCGGGGACTGAAGCTTTCTTT.

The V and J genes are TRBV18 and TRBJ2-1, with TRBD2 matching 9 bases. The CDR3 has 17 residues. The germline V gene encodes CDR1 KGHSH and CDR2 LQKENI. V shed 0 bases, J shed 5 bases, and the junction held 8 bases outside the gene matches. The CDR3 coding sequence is TGTGCCAGCTCACCACCTCGGCGGGGGGGCCTAAACAATGAGCAGTTCTTC. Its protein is CASSPPRRGGLNNEQFF.

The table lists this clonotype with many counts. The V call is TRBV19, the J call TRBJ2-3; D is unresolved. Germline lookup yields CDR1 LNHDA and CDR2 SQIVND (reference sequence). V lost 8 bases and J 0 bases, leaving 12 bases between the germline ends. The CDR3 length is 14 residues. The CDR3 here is CASSWVGSTDTQYF. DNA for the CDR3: TGTGCCAGTTCGTGGGTGGGGAGCACAGATACGCAGTATTTT.

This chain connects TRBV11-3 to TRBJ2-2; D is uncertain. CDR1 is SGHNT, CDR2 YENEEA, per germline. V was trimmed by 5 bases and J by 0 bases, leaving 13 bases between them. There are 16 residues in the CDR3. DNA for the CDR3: TGTGCCAGCAGCCTCCGTGGGTCAGCGAACACCGGGGAGCTGTTTTTT. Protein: CASSLRGSANTGELFF.

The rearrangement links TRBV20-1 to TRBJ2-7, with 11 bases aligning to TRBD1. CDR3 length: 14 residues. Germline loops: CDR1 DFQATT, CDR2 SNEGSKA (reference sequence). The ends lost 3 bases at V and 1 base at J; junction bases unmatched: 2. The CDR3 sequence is CSASWDRGSYEQYF. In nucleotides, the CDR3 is TGCAGTGCTAGTTGGGACAGGGGGTCCTACGAGCAGTACTTC.

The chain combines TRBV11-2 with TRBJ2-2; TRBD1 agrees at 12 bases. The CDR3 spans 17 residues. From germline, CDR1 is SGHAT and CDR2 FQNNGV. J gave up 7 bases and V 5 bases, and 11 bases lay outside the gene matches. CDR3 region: CASSPGTGGVFGGELFF. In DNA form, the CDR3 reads TGTGCCAGCAGCCCAGGGACAGGGGGCGTCTTTGGCGGGGAGCTGTTTTTT.

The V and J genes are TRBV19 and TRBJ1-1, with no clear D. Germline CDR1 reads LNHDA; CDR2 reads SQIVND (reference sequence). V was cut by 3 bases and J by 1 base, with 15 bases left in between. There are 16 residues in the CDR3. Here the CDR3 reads CASSMVRGRRNTEAFF. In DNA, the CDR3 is TGTGCCAGTAGTATGGTTCGTGGGCGGAGGAACACTGAAGCTTTCTTT.

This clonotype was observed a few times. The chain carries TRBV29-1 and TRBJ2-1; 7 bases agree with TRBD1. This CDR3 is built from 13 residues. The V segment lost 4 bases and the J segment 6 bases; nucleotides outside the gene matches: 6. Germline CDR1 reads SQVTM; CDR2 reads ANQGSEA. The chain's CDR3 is CSVGRDRVNEQFF. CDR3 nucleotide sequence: TGCAGCGTTGGGCGTGACAGGGTCAATGAGCAGTTCTTC.

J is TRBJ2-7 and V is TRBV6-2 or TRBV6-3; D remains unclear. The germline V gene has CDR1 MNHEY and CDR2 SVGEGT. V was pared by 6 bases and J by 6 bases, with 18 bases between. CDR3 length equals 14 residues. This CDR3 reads CASSFRVGSSEQYF. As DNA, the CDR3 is TGTGCCAGCAGCTTCCGAGTGGGCTCGTCCGAGCAGTACTTC.

In DNA, the CDR3 is TGTGCCAGCAAGTTGGGGGGAAACTACGAGCAGTACTTC. It is translated as CASKLGGNYEQYF. V usage is TRBV7-9 and J usage is TRBJ2-7; a possible D gene is TRBD2 (6 bases). Looked up from germline, CDR1 is SEHNR and CDR2 is FQNEAQ (reference sequence). This CDR3 comprises 13 residues. Trimming cost V 7 bases and J 3 bases, with 13 bases left between them.

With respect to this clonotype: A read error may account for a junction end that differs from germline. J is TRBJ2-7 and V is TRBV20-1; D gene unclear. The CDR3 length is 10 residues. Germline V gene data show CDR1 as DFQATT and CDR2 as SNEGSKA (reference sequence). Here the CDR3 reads CSAKTYEQHF. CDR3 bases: TGCAGTGCTAAGACCTACGAGCAGCACTTC.

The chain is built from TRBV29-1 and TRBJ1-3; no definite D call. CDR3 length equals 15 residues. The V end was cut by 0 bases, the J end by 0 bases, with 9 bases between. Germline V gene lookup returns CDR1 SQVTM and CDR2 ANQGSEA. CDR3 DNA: TGCAGCGTTGAAGATTACGGCAGCTCTGGAAACACCATATATTTT. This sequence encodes CSVEDYGSSGNTIYF.

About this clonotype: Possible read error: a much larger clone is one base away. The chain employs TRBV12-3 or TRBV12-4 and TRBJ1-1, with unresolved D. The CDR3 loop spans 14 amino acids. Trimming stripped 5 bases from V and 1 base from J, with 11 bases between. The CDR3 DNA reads TGTGCCAGCAGTCCCTCACGGACGAACACTGAAGCTTTCTTT. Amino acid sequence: CASSPSRTNTEAFF.

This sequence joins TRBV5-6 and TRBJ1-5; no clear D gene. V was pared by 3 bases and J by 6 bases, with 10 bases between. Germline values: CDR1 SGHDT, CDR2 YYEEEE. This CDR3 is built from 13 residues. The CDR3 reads CASSSARGQPQHF. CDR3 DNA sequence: TGTGCCAGCAGCTCCGCACGTGGTCAGCCCCAGCATTTT.

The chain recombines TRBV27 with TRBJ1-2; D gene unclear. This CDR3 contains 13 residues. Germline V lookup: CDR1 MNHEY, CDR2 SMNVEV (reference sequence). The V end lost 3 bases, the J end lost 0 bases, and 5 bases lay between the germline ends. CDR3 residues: CASSFQSNYGYTF. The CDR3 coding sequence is TGTGCCAGCAGTTTTCAGTCTAACTATGGCTACACCTTC.

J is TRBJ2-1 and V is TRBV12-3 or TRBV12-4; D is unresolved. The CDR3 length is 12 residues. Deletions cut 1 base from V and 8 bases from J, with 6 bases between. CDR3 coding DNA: TGTGCCAGCAGTTTAGTTTTCGATGAGCAGTTCTTC. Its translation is CASSLVFDEQFF.

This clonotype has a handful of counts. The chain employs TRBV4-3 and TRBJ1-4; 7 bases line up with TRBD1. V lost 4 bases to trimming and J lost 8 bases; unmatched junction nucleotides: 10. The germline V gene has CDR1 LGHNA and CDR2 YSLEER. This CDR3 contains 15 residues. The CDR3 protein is CASSPLEAQGEKLFF. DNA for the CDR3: TGCGCCAGCAGCCCGTTGGAGGCACAGGGGGAAAAACTGTTTTTT.

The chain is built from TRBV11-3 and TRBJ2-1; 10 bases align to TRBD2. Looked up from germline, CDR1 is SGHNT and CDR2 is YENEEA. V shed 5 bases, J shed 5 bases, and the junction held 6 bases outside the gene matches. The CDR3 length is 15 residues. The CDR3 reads CASSGSGRIHNEQFF. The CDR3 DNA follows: TGTGCCAGCAGCGGTAGCGGGAGGATCCACAATGAGCAGTTCTTC.

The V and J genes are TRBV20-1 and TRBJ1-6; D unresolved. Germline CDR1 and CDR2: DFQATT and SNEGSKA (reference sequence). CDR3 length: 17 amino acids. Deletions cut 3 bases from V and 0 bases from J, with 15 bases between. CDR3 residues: CSARRPSESSYNSPLHF. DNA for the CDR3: TGCAGTGCTAGGCGACCTAGTGAGAGCTCCTATAATTCACCCCTCCACTTT.

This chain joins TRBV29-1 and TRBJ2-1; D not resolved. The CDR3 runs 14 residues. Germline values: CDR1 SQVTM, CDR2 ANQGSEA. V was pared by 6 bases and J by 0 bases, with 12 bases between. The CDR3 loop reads CSVVLWSSYNEQFF. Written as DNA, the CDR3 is TGCAGCGTGGTCCTATGGAGCTCCTACAATGAGCAGTTCTTC.

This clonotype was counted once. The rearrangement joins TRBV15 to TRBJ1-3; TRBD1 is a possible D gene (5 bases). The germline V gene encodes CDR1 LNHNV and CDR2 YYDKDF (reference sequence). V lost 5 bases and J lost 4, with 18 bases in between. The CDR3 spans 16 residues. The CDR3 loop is CATSRSNKGRGNTIYF. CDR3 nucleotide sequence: TGTGCCACCAGCCGCTCGAATAAGGGGAGAGGAAACACCATATATTTT.

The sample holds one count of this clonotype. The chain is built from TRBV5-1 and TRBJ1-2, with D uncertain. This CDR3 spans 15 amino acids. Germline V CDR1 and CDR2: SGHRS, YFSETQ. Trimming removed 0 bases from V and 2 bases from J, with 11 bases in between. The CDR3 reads CASSLAASLNYGYTF. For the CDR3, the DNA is TGCGCCAGCAGCTTGGCGGCCTCGCTAAACTATGGCTACACCTTC.